Listed here are 24 T cell receptor beta chains from one sample, sequenced in a study of persistence of HIV-infected CD4 T cells (dated by TCRdb to 2019 to 2021). What this sample's treatment or condition label stands for: suppressive antiretroviral therapy. Lysates of CMV-infected fibroblasts were used at 9 to 10 ug/mL for cell stimulation. Memory populations depleted of antigen-responding cells were obtained by sorting nonresponding CD40L-negative CD69-negative CD45RO-high memory CD4+ T cells. TCRbeta repertoires were sequenced from genomic DNA with the immunoSEQ hsTCRB assay version 4 in survey mode. Held by TCRdb, this immuneACCESS table contains in-frame sequences only and omits some clones. Under half of the omission traces to an unresolved V gene where checked; the cause of the rest is unknown. In this sample the table shows 35,000 to 40,000 clones, about 85% of which occur a single time. 1.5% to 2% of the sample is in the top ten clones.

The antigens for these receptors are not known. The sample here was CD4+ T cells sorted from PBMCs after roughly 17-hour stimulation, taken from a patient who received antiretroviral therapy. Taken with the paper, the label for cell subset or site translates to: CD40L-CD69- CD45RO-high memory CD4 T cells not responding to CMV lysate. The receptors were gathered from an adult man with HIV who was CMV-seropositive.

The chain combines TRBV6-5 with TRBJ2-7; 7 bases map to TRBD2. From germline, CDR1 is MNHEY and CDR2 SVGAGI. This CDR3 is 15 amino acids long. The junction had 12 bases not matched to a gene; V was cut back by 6 bases and J by 4 bases. CDR3 amino acids: CASRRGGVIGYEQYF. CDR3 DNA: TGTGCCAGCAGGAGGGGAGGGGTAATCGGTTACGAGCAGTACTTC.

This chain uses TRBV19 with TRBJ2-4; tentatively, D is TRBD1 or TRBD2 (6 bases each). This CDR3 is built from 19 residues. Trimming pared 4 bases from V and 5 bases from J, leaving 27 bases between. Germline V gene lookup returns CDR1 LNHDA and CDR2 SQIVND (reference sequence). This CDR3 is CASSTRGEKFGGSQNIQYF. The CDR3 coding sequence is TGTGCCAGTAGTACAAGGGGGGAAAAGTTCGGCGGATCCCAAAACATTCAGTACTTC.

V gene TRBV29-1 combines with J gene TRBJ2-1; 7 positions agree with TRBD2. Germline CDR1 reads SQVTM; CDR2 reads ANQGSEA. The trim removed 3 bases at V and 7 bases at J, leaving 3 bases unmatched. CDR3 length: 12 amino acids. As DNA, the CDR3 is TGCAGCGTTGAGCGGGGGTGGAATGAGCAGTTCTTC. This translates into CSVERGWNEQFF.

V is TRBV7-9 and J is TRBJ1-4; TRBD1 might be the D (6 bases). The CDR3 consists of 15 residues. V was clipped by 1 base and J by 4 bases, with 10 bases between them. Germline V gene sequence: CDR1 SEHNR, CDR2 FQNEAQ (reference sequence). The CDR3 reads CASSLVGGGNEKLFF. DNA of the CDR3: TGTGCCAGCAGCTTAGTTGGGGGCGGTAATGAAAAACTGTTTTTT.

This chain connects TRBV3-1 (or the pseudogene TRBV3-2) to TRBJ1-2, with 7 nucleotides matching TRBD1. CDR1 LGHDT and CDR2 YNNKEL come from the germline V gene (reference sequence). Germline trimming cut 4 bases from V and 8 bases from J; bases unmatched to any gene: 7. CDR3 size: 13 residues. This chain's CDR3 is CASSLGGGGGYTF. DNA of the CDR3: TGTGCCAGCAGCCTAGGGGGCGGCGGGGGCTACACCTTC.

The chain joins TRBV27 to TRBJ2-7; D might be TRBD1 (5 bases). The CDR3 has 16 amino acids. V lost 6 bases to trimming and J lost 3 bases, with 21 bases between them. Germline values: CDR1 MNHEY, CDR2 SMNVEV (reference sequence). This CDR3 is CASRSYPRDTHYEQYF. As DNA, the CDR3 is TGTGCCAGCAGGTCTTACCCCAGGGATACCCACTACGAGCAGTACTTC.

The chain employs TRBV6-2 or TRBV6-3 and TRBJ2-2, with TRBD1 identical over 9 bases. V was pared by 6 bases and J by 5 bases, with 10 bases of the junction left unmatched. The germline gives CDR1 MNHEY, CDR2 SVGEGT. The CDR3 contains 16 residues. The CDR3 spells CASSSMLQGATGELFF. The CDR3 DNA is TGTGCCAGCAGCTCTATGCTACAGGGGGCTACCGGGGAGCTGTTTTTT.

The V gene is TRBV10-1, the J gene TRBJ1-1; D is unresolved. Trimming took off 3 bases at V and 5 bases at J, with 10 bases between the two ends. The CDR3 has 13 amino acids. CDR1 and CDR2 from the germline V gene are WNHNN and SYGVQD (reference sequence). This CDR3 reads CASSESGRTEAFF. CDR3 in DNA: TGCGCCAGCAGTGAATCGGGCAGGACTGAAGCTTTCTTT.

The chain carries TRBV10-3 and TRBJ2-1; no reliable D call. Trimming took 1 base from V and 9 from J, leaving 10 bases between them. This CDR3 contains 13 residues. From germline, CDR1 is ENHRY and CDR2 SYGVKD. The CDR3 DNA sequence: TGTGCCATCAGTGAGTTGGACCGCGCTGAGCAGTTCTTC. Amino acids: CAISELDRAEQFF.

The V gene is TRBV27, the J gene TRBJ2-7; 8 bases are a match to TRBD2. This CDR3 contains 15 residues. Germline V gene data show CDR1 as MNHEY and CDR2 as SMNVEV (reference sequence). Germline trimming cut 2 bases from V and 0 bases from J; bases unmatched to any gene: 3. CDR3 nucleotides: TGTGCCAGCAGTTTAGCGGGGGGACGCTCCTACGAGCAGTACTTC. Its protein product is CASSLAGGRSYEQYF.

Worth noting for this clone: The junction departs from the called germline gene at one end, perhaps through a read error. The chain joins TRBV5-1 to TRBJ2-2, with 8 bases fitting TRBD1. CDR3 size: 13 residues. The germline gives CDR1 SGHRS, CDR2 YFSETQ. CDR3 sequence (DNA): TGCGCCAGCAGCTTGGCCCCGGACAGGGAACTGTTTTTT. Amino acids: CASSLAPDRELFF.

The rearrangement links TRBV19 to TRBJ2-3, with 11 bases that match TRBD2. The V and J ends lost 7 bases and 1 base, in that order; junction bases with no gene match: 7. Germline V gives CDR1 LNHDA, CDR2 SQIVND (reference sequence). This CDR3 region has 16 residues. The CDR3 sequence is CASTNILAGGTDTQYF. In nucleotides, the CDR3 is TGTGCCAGTACTAACATACTAGCGGGAGGCACAGATACGCAGTATTTT. The complete variable domain, with remaining parts taken from reference TRBV19 and TRBJ2-3, reads DGGITQSPKYLFRKEGQNVTLSCEQNLNHDAMYWYRQDPGQGLRLIYYSQIVNDFQKGDIAEGYSVSREKKESFPLTVTSAQKNPTAFYLCASTNILAGGTDTQYFGPGTRLTVL.

The rearrangement uses TRBV5-4 and TRBJ2-3; perhaps D is TRBD1 or TRBD2 (7 bases each). Germline V gene sequence: CDR1 SGHNT, CDR2 YYREEE (reference sequence). CDR3 size: 16 residues. V was trimmed by 1 base and J by 3 bases, leaving 15 bases between them. CDR3 in DNA: TGTGCCAGCAGCTTGTTGACCAGGGGGGGAACAGATACGCAGTATTTT. This encodes CASSLLTRGGTDTQYF.

V is TRBV3-1 (or the pseudogene TRBV3-2) and J is TRBJ2-3, with unresolved D. V lost 4 bases to trimming and J lost 6 bases, with 8 bases between them. Germline values: CDR1 LGHDT, CDR2 YNNKEL (reference sequence). The CDR3 runs 12 residues. The chain's CDR3 is CASSPQGDTQYF. The CDR3 nucleotides read TGTGCCAGCAGCCCCCAAGGGGATACGCAGTATTTT.

V usage is TRBV19 and J usage is TRBJ2-4; 11 bases align to TRBD1. This CDR3 contains 17 residues. The germline gives CDR1 LNHDA, CDR2 SQIVND (reference sequence). Trimming took 5 bases from V and 1 from J; bases not matched to a gene: 7. The chain's CDR3 is CASSGTGGPQAKNIQYF. The CDR3 DNA follows: TGTGCCAGTAGTGGGACAGGGGGGCCCCAGGCCAAAAACATTCAGTACTTC. The complete variable domain, with remaining parts taken from reference TRBV19 and TRBJ2-4, reads DGGITQSPKYLFRKEGQNVTLSCEQNLNHDAMYWYRQDPGQGLRLIYYSQIVNDFQKGDIAEGYSVSREKKESFPLTVTSAQKNPTAFYLCASSGTGGPQAKNIQYFGAGTRLSVL.

The chain carries TRBV7-2 and TRBJ2-2; 8 positions match TRBD1. The CDR3 has 17 amino acids. V was clipped by 4 bases and J by 0 bases; unmatched bases: 7. Germline CDR1 reads SGHTA; CDR2 reads FQGNSA. CDR3 amino acids: CASSSRQGPANTGELFF. The CDR3 DNA sequence: TGTGCCAGCAGCTCTAGACAGGGGCCCGCGAACACCGGGGAGCTGTTTTTT.

V is TRBV18 and J is TRBJ2-1, with D possibly being TRBD2 (5 bases). The ends were cut back, 2 bases at V and 0 bases at J, with 14 bases in the middle. CDR3 length equals 17 residues. Germline-derived CDR1 and CDR2 are KGHSH and LQKENI. The CDR3 loop reads CASSPNGLPRSYNEQFF. The CDR3, as DNA: TGTGCCAGCTCACCAAATGGACTTCCCCGCTCCTACAATGAGCAGTTCTTC. The variable domain in full, completed from reference TRBV18 and TRBJ2-1, reads NAGVMQNPRHLVRRRGQEARLRCSPMKGHSHVYWYRQLPEEGLKFMVYLQKENIIDESGMPKERFSAEFPKEGPSILRIQQVVRGDSAAYFCASSPNGLPRSYNEQFFGPGTRLTVL.

On this clone: At one end, the junction sequence differs from germline, possibly due to a read error. This chain connects TRBV6-5 to TRBJ2-7, with a possible D match to TRBD2 (6 bases). Germline assignment: CDR1 MNHEY and CDR2 SVGAGI. The CDR3 totals 12 residues. DNA of the CDR3: TGTGCCAGCAGTTACAACTGGGAGGTTAGGAACTTC. Its translation is CASSYNWEVRNF.

The rearrangement uses TRBV6-1 and TRBJ1-1, with D uncertain. Germline CDR1 reads MNHNS; CDR2 reads SASEGT. The CDR3 has 14 residues. V was shortened by 2 bases and J by 2 bases, with 9 bases between the two germline ends. In DNA, the CDR3 is TGTGCCAGCAGTGAATGGACGGCTAACACTGAAGCTTTCTTT. Protein product: CASSEWTANTEAFF.

The rearrangement links TRBV7-2 to TRBJ2-1; 7 nucleotides match TRBD1. This CDR3 is built from 16 residues. CDR1 and CDR2 (germline): SGHTA, FQGNSA. Trimming removed 5 bases from V and 0 bases from J; junction bases left unmatched: 7. The CDR3 reads CASSLGAGGSYNEQFF. The CDR3 DNA reads TGTGCCAGCAGCCTTGGGGCAGGGGGCTCCTACAATGAGCAGTTCTTC.

The genes are TRBV5-1 and TRBJ2-3; TRBD2 might be the D (7 bases). V shed 2 bases and J shed 0 bases, with 13 bases lying between them. This CDR3 spans 16 amino acids. CDR1 is SGHRS, CDR2 YFSETQ, per germline. CDR3: CASSLRGGGSTDTQYF. CDR3 nucleotide sequence: TGCGCCAGCAGCTTAAGGGGGGGCGGGAGCACAGATACGCAGTATTTT. Variable domain in full (rest from reference TRBV5-1 and TRBJ2-3): KAGVTQTPRYLIKTRGQQVTLSCSPISGHRSVSWYQQTPGQGLQFLFEYFSETQRNKGNFPGRFSGRQFSNSRSEMNVSTLELGDSALYLCASSLRGGGSTDTQYFGPGTRLTVL.

This clone qualifies as medium-sized (0.01 to 0.1%). The chain is built from TRBV7-3 and TRBJ1-6; D gene unclear. The germline CDR1 and CDR2 sequences are SGHTA and FQGTGA. The CDR3 loop spans 13 amino acids. V was pared by 5 bases and J by 7 bases, with 9 bases between. CDR3 residues: CASSPKANSPLHF. CDR3 DNA: TGTGCCAGCAGCCCAAAGGCGAATTCACCCCTCCACTTT.

The J gene is TRBJ1-5, the V gene TRBV2; no reliable D call. The length of the CDR3 is 13 residues. Looked up from germline, CDR1 is SNHLY and CDR2 is FYNNEI. Trimming cost V 7 bases and J 3 bases, with 10 bases left between them. CDR3 loop: CASTAGINQPQHF. The CDR3 DNA sequence: TGTGCCAGCACCGCGGGGATCAATCAGCCCCAGCATTTT.

The chain has TRBV24-1 and TRBJ1-2; D unclear. Germline V gene lookup returns CDR1 KGHDR and CDR2 SFDVKD. V dropped 4 bases and J dropped 3 bases, with 8 bases sitting between them. The CDR3 is 13 residues long. The CDR3 protein is CATSEARDYGYTF. The CDR3 coding sequence is TGTGCCACCAGTGAGGCTAGGGACTATGGCTACACCTTC.